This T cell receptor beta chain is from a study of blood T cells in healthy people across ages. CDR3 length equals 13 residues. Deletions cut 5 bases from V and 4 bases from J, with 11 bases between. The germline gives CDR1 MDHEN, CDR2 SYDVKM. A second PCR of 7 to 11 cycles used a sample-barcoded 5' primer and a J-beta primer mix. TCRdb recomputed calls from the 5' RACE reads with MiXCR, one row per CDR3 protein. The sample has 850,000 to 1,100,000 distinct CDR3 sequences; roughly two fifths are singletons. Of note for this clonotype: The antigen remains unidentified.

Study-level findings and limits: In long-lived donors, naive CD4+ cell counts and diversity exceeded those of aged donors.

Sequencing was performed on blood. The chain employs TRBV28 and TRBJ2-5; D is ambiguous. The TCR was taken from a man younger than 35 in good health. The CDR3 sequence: CASSNGDRETQYF. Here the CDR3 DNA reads TGTGCCAGCAGTAATGGGGATCGAGAGACCCAGTACTTC.